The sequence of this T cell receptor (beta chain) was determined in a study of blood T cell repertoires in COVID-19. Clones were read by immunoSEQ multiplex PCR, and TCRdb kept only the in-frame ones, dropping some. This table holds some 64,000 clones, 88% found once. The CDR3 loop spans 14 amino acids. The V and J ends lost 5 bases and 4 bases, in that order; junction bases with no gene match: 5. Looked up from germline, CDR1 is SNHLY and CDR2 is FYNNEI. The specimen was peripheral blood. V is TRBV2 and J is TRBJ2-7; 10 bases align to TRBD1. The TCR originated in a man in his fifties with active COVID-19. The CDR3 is CASSSGTGAYEQYF. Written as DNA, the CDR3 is TGTGCCAGCAGTTCCGGGACAGGGGCGTACGAGCAGTACTTC.